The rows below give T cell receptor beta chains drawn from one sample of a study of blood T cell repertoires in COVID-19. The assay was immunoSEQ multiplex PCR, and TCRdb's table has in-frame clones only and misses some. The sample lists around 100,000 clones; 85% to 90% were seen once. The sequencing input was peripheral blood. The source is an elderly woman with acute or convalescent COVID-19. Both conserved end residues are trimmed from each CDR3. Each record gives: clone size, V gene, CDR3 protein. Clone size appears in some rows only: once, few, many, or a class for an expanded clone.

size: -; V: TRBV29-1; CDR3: SVAGQGLSGIQY
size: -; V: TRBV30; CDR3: AWSRQGNTEAF
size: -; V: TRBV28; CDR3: ASSLRSPNRGSGNTIY
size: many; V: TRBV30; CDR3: AYEHRGNTIY
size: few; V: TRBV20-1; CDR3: SAEQGYEQY
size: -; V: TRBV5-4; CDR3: ASSLPPDRANYGYT
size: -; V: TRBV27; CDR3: ASSLEGGGAYEQY
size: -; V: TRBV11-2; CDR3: ASSLGYRGGETQY
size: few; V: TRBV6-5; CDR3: ASSSEFSPHEQF
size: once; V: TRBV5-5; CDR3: ASSLGGGAPDTQY
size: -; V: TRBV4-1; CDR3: ASSQPLAGGYEQY
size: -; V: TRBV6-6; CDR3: ASSLTENNSPLH
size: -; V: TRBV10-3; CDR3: AISLSGSATEAF
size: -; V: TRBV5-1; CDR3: ASSLGTVNEKLF
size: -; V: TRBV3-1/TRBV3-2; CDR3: ASSQQGKPGNTIY
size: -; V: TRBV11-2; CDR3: ASSPQDNTEAF
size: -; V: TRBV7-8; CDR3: ASSSFSGYGYT
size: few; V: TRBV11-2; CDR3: ASSLNERGHYNEQF
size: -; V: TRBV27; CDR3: ASSLSPGATEAF
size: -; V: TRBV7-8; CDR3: ASSLLGQGAEAF
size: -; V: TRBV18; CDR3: ASSPAGTGGPSNQPQH
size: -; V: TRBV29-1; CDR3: SARGLYFNEQF
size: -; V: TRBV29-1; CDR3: SVQTQGDGYT
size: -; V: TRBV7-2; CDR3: ASTERGGAGNTIY
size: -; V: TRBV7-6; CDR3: ASSPLAGISYNEQF
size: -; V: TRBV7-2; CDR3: ASSSTSGGSYNEQF
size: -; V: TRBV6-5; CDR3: ASSYVAGRAEQF
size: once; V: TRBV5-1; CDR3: ASSWGRQGLTDTQY
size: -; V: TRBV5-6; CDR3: ASSFGGVGNQPQH
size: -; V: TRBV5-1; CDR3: ASSTGVLQETQY
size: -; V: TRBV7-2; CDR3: ASSLDRWSTEAF
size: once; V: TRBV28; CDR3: ASMQGFSSYEQY
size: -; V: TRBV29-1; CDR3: SVTGRIMNTEAF
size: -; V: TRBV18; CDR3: ASSPNAGGGPMNTEAF
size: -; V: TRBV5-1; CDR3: ASSRALAGDTGELF
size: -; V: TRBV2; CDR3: ASSGRLGGDTEAF
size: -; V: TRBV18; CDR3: ASSPLSSNYNEQF
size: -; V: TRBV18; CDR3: ASSPPAGDMNTEAF
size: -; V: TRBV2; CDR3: ASSEDLTGGQPQH
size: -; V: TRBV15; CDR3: ATSSGVISYEQY
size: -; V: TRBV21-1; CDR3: ASSKAPRQGWHEQY